This T cell receptor (beta chain) was recorded in a study of human T cells and chemical hapten exposure. This clonotype was found many times. The CDR3 covers 14 residues. Germline CDR1 is SQVTM and CDR2 is ANQGSEA. Trimming cost V 0 bases and J 7 bases, with 10 bases left between them. TCRdb re-called the RACE reads through MiXCR, storing one row per CDR3 protein. The sample carries approximately 370,000 distinct CDR3 sequences, 5.5% recorded once. Time point given: pre-sensitization, week 0. Treatment meaning: therapeutic diphenylcyclopropenone sensitization with weekly scalp DPC. The sequencing here drew on whole blood, taken in connection with sensitization to the hapten diphenylcyclopropenone (DPC). The chain couples TRBV29-1 to TRBJ1-6; perhaps TRBD1 as D (6 bases). The sequence derives from a woman aged 18-35 years with alopecia areata. Some clones in this sample may be carry-over from other donors' samples. The CDR3 here is CSVEDGTGNSPLHF. Here the CDR3 DNA reads TGCAGCGTTGAAGACGGAACAGGGAATTCACCCCTCCACTTT. Supplemented by reference TRBV29-1 and TRBJ1-6, the full variable domain reads SAVISQKPSRDICQRGTSLTIQCQVDSQVTMMFWYRQQPGQSLTLIATANQGSEATYESGFVIDKFPISRPNLTFSTLTVSNMSPEDSSIYLCSVEDGTGNSPLHFGNGTRLTVT.